This T cell receptor beta chain was recorded in a study of human T cells and chemical hapten exposure. Overall study context: DPC (0.01%) was patch tested on the upper back and read at 6 days. Study results and limitations: TCRs above 1 in 1000 frequency did not change with DPC sensitization. The formation of large CDR3 similarity clusters by expanded TCRs significantly exceeded that of controls. Alopecia in the donors means their immune response may deviate from healthy people's.

This clonotype was seen repeatedly, ten times or more. No antigen is known for it. Time point given: patch test 2, 6 weeks after DPC sensitization. Documented treatment: therapeutic diphenylcyclopropenone sensitization with weekly scalp DPC. TCRdb reanalysed the RACE reads using MiXCR and keeps one entry per CDR3 protein. The sample contains 75,000 to 95,000 distinct CDR3 sequences, 11% of which appear only once. Sequencing used whole blood, obtained in connection with sensitization to the hapten diphenylcyclopropenone (DPC). The TCR was taken from a man between 35 and 55 years old with alopecia areata. Some clones in this sample may be carry-over from other donors' samples.

CDR3 loop: CASRGLASYEQYV. CDR3 DNA sequence: TGTGCCAGCAGGGGACTAGCCTCCTACGAGCAGTACGTC. The V gene is TRBV6-4, the J gene TRBJ2-7; 9 bases fit TRBD2. CDR3 size: 13 residues. Per germline, CDR1 MRHNA and CDR2 SNTAGT. V was pared by 6 bases and J by 0 bases, with 0 bases of the junction left unmatched.